This TCR beta chain was captured in a study of blood T cell repertoires in COVID-19. This CDR3 has 17 amino acids. V lost 7 bases, J lost 8 bases, and 13 bases stayed unmatched. The germline CDR1 and CDR2 sequences are PRHDT and FYEKMQ (reference sequence). TCRdb's copy holds only in-frame clones and misses some; the assay was immunoSEQ multiplex PCR. The sample has approximately 350,000 clones, roughly 87% seen once. V is TRBV13 and J is TRBJ2-1, with 14 bases that match TRBD2. Sequencing input: PBMCs or T cells enriched from blood (not recorded which). This clonotype was sampled from a woman aged 25 to 39 who had recovered from COVID-19. CDR3 sequence (DNA): TGTGCCAGCACCATGCTACAGGGACTAGCGGGAGAGGATGAGCAGTTCTTC. This translates into CASTMLQGLAGEDEQFF.